A single sample is the source of the 15 T cell receptor beta chains below, sequenced in a study of cytomegalovirus exposure and HLA in healthy donors. The table came from immunoSEQ multiplex PCR; TCRdb's copy has only in-frame clones and leaves some out. In the table there are some 84,000 clones, roughly 91% of which are singletons. What was sequenced was PBMCs. The source is a man younger than 40 in good health and CMV-seronegative.

Here the CDR3 reads CSAAPGGGQPQHF. In DNA form, the CDR3 reads TGCAGCGCCGCTCCAGGGGGCGGTCAGCCCCAGCATTTT. The chain is built from TRBV29-1 and TRBJ1-5, with 8 nucleotides matching TRBD1. Per the germline V gene, CDR1 is SQVTM and CDR2 is ANQGSEA. With V trimmed by 7 bases and J by 6 bases, 8 bases remained unmatched. CDR3 size: 13 residues.

This chain joins TRBV7-9 and TRBJ2-2; 8 nucleotides line up with TRBD1. Germline CDR1 reads SEHNR; CDR2 reads FQNEAQ (reference sequence). The CDR3 is 16 amino acids. The trim removed 5 bases at V and 6 bases at J, leaving 11 bases unmatched. In DNA form, the CDR3 reads TGTGCCAGCAGCCACTCGGACAGGGCGAGCGCCGGGGAGCTGTTTTTT. It specifies CASSHSDRASAGELFF.

This chain uses TRBV7-8 with TRBJ2-1; possibly TRBD1 for D (5 bases). The CDR3 spans 11 residues. Germline values: CDR1 SGHVS, CDR2 FQNEAQ. V was shortened by 10 bases and J by 4 bases, with 8 bases between the two germline ends. DNA of the CDR3: TGTGCCACAGACAGTTACAATGAGCAGTTCTTC. As protein: CATDSYNEQFF.

The chain employs TRBV11-2 and TRBJ2-1; 7 bases agree with TRBD2. V lost 5 bases and J lost 0; bases outside the gene matches: 7. The CDR3 consists of 16 residues. Germline loops: CDR1 SGHAT, CDR2 FQNNGV. CDR3 coding DNA: TGTGCCAGCAGCCCCAGACGGGAGGACTCCTACAATGAGCAGTTCTTC. It translates to CASSPRREDSYNEQFF.

The chain employs TRBV28 and TRBJ2-7, with 8 bases matching TRBD1. Germline V gene data show CDR1 as MDHEN and CDR2 as SYDVKM. The CDR3 has 16 residues. J was trimmed by 4 bases and V by 3 bases; bases with no gene match: 11. CDR3 coding DNA: TGTGCCAGCAGTTTTAGCAGGGCAGGGGGCTTGTACGAGCAGTACTTC. Translating gives CASSFSRAGGLYEQYF. The full variable domain, its missing parts supplied by reference TRBV28 and TRBJ2-7, is DVKVTQSSRYLVKRTGEKVFLECVQDMDHENMFWYRQDPGLGLRLIYFSYDVKMKEKGDIPEGYSVSREKKERFSLILESASTNQTSMYLCASSFSRAGGLYEQYFGPGTRLTVT.

The chain carries TRBV27 and TRBJ1-2; D is unresolved. V lost 3 bases and J 1 base, leaving 9 bases between the germline ends. Germline CDR1 reads MNHEY; CDR2 reads SMNVEV (reference sequence). CDR3 length: 14 residues. The CDR3 sequence is CASSLKFGNYGYTF. The CDR3 DNA sequence: TGTGCCAGCAGTTTGAAGTTCGGTAACTATGGCTACACCTTC.

The CDR3 DNA reads as TGTGCCACCTCCACCCGGGACAGGGTCCACGAGCAGTACTTC. The encoded protein is CATSTRDRVHEQYF. The V call is TRBV19, the J call TRBJ2-7; the match to TRBD1 covers 9 bases. The ends lost 10 bases at V and 5 bases at J; junction bases unmatched: 12. The CDR3 totals 14 residues. Looked up from germline, CDR1 is LNHDA and CDR2 is SQIVND (reference sequence).

This clone is a singleton in its sample. The V call is TRBV30, the J call TRBJ2-5, with 8 bases aligning to TRBD2. This CDR3 has 16 amino acids. Germline assignment: CDR1 GTSNPN and CDR2 SVGIG (reference sequence). J was trimmed by 4 bases and V by 2 bases; bases with no gene match: 12. The CDR3 sequence is CAWSPRLAGYGETQYF. CDR3 nucleotide sequence: TGTGCCTGGAGTCCACGTTTAGCGGGATATGGAGAGACCCAGTACTTC.

The CDR3 spells CASKDRAEAFF. The CDR3 bases are TGTGCCAGTAAGGACAGGGCTGAAGCTTTCTTT. J is TRBJ1-1 and V is TRBV6-1; 8 bases are shared with TRBD1. Unmatched junction bases numbered 3, after V lost 9 bases and J lost 6 bases. The CDR3 has 11 amino acids. Germline values: CDR1 MNHNS, CDR2 SASEGT.

The rearrangement uses TRBV27 and TRBJ1-1, with D perhaps TRBD1 (5 bases). The V end lost 0 bases, the J end lost 4 bases, and 15 bases lay between the germline ends. Per the germline V gene, CDR1 is MNHEY and CDR2 is SMNVEV (reference sequence). CDR3 length: 16 residues. This chain's CDR3 is CASSLSLFRDRTEAFF. In nucleotides, the CDR3 is TGTGCCAGCAGTTTATCTCTATTCAGGGATCGCACTGAAGCTTTCTTT.

V gene TRBV6-1 combines with J gene TRBJ1-3, with a tentative D call TRBD1 (5 bases). The CDR3 loop spans 15 amino acids. Germline V lookup: CDR1 MNHNS, CDR2 SASEGT. V was pared by 7 bases and J by 0 bases, with 13 bases between. The CDR3 here is CASTYRILSGNTIYF. The DNA of the CDR3 is TGTGCCAGCACCTACAGGATTCTCTCTGGAAACACCATATATTTT.

The rearrangement links TRBV30 to TRBJ2-5; 8 nucleotides align to TRBD2. The germline gives CDR1 GTSNPN, CDR2 SVGIG (reference sequence). Germline trimming cut 0 bases from V and 4 bases from J; bases unmatched to any gene: 4. The CDR3 runs 14 residues. The CDR3 DNA follows: TGTGCCTGGAGTGTCGGGGGGGATGCAGAGACCCAGTACTTC. This translates into CAWSVGGDAETQYF. The whole variable domain, filled in from reference TRBV30 and TRBJ2-5, reads SQTIHQWPATLVQPVGSPLSLECTVEGTSNPNLYWYRQAAGRGLQLLFYSVGIGQISSEVPQNLSASRPQDRQFILSSKKLLLSDSGFYLCAWSVGGDAETQYFGPGTRLLVL.

The chain carries TRBV9 and TRBJ2-3; 10 bases line up with TRBD2. This CDR3 has 18 residues. V was clipped by 3 bases and J by 0 bases; unmatched bases: 10. Germline-derived CDR1 and CDR2 are SGDLS and YYNGEE. CDR3 sequence (DNA): TGTGCCAGCAGCGCGCCTAGCGGGAGTTGGGGAAGCACAGATACGCAGTATTTT. Amino acid sequence: CASSAPSGSWGSTDTQYF.

With respect to this clone: An end of the junction does not agree with germline; a read error may underlie this. The chain employs TRBV7-7 and TRBJ2-5, with unresolved D. The CDR3 spans 14 residues. CDR1 is SSHAT, CDR2 FNYEAQ, per germline (reference sequence). The CDR3 region has the DNA TGTGCTAGCAGCTTAGATCGTTTCCAAGAGACCCAGTACTTC. Amino acid sequence: CASSLDRFQETQYF.

The chain employs TRBV11-1 and TRBJ2-3; 9 bases agree with TRBD2. J gave up 2 bases and V 5 bases, and 17 bases lay outside the gene matches. CDR3 length: 19 residues. The germline gives CDR1 SGHAT, CDR2 FQDESV (reference sequence). The CDR3 region has the DNA TGTGCCAGCAGCCGGGGACTAGCTACGAGGATGATAAACACAGATACGCAGTATTTT. Protein sequence: CASSRGLATRMINTDTQYF.